The 11 T cell receptor beta chains in this list originate from one sample, sequenced in a study of beta chain features in type 1 diabetes. TCRB transcripts that were expressed got sequenced, as all of the isolated RNA had been reverse transcribed. Here immunoSEQ multiplex PCR was the method, and the copy in TCRdb shows in-frame clones only, minus some. The sample carries 240,000 or so clones, roughly 13% recorded once. Overall study findings and caveats: Among patients with Type 1 diabetes, TCRB CDR3s were moderately but significantly shorter in every one of the four CD4+ subsets.

These receptors are not linked to any known antigen. Specimen: naive CD4+ T cells from blood. Receptors were obtained from a man aged 25 to 40 with type 1 diabetes.

This chain uses TRBV28 with TRBJ1-1; possibly TRBD1 for D (6 bases). This CDR3 is 14 amino acids long. The V gene lost 3 bases and the J gene lost 6 bases, with 14 bases spanning the gap. CDR1 and CDR2 (germline): MDHEN, SYDVKM. The CDR3 loop reads CASSFAGGKAEAFF. In DNA form, the CDR3 reads TGTGCCAGCAGTTTTGCGGGGGGCAAGGCTGAAGCTTTCTTT. The full variable domain, with the rest looked up from reference TRBV28 and TRBJ1-1, is DVKVTQSSRYLVKRTGEKVFLECVQDMDHENMFWYRQDPGLGLRLIYFSYDVKMKEKGDIPEGYSVSREKKERFSLILESASTNQTSMYLCASSFAGGKAEAFFGQGTRLTVV.

This clone was counted a few times. The chain combines TRBV19 with TRBJ1-5; 9 bases map to TRBD1. The V gene's germline CDR1 is LNHDA and CDR2 SQIVND (reference sequence). The CDR3 is 14 residues long. V lost 4 bases and J lost 7; bases outside the gene matches: 5. CDR3 sequence: CASSTGQGLQPQHF. CDR3 bases: TGTGCCAGTAGTACCGGACAGGGGTTGCAGCCCCAGCATTTT. The variable domain in full, with the rest retrieved from reference TRBV19 and TRBJ1-5, is DGGITQSPKYLFRKEGQNVTLSCEQNLNHDAMYWYRQDPGQGLRLIYYSQIVNDFQKGDIAEGYSVSREKKESFPLTVTSAQKNPTAFYLCASSTGQGLQPQHFGDGTRLSIL.

This clone was observed a handful of times. CDR3 bases: TGTGCCAGCAGAGCAGGACAGGGGGTCGACACTGAAGCTTTCTTT. It codes for CASRAGQGVDTEAFF. The chain employs TRBV2 and TRBJ1-1; TRBD1 matches 10 bases. The CDR3 is 15 amino acids. Germline V gives CDR1 SNHLY, CDR2 FYNNEI. The V segment lost 6 bases and the J segment 3 bases; nucleotides outside the gene matches: 7.

In its sample, this clone was seen a few times. The chain uses TRBV5-4 and TRBJ1-4; 9 bases line up with TRBD1. The CDR3 covers 14 residues. Trimming removed 4 bases from V and 8 bases from J; junction bases left unmatched: 6. Looked up from germline, CDR1 is SGHNT and CDR2 is YYREEE (reference sequence). The CDR3 DNA follows: TGTGCCAGCAGCCCATCGACAGGGGGGGAAAAACTGTTTTTT. It translates to CASSPSTGGEKLFF. Complete variable domain (other parts from reference TRBV5-4 and TRBJ1-4): ETGVTQSPTHLIKTRGQQVTLRCSSQSGHNTVSWYQQALGQGPQFIFQYYREEENGRGNFPPRFSGLQFPNYSSELNVNALELDDSALYLCASSPSTGGEKLFFGSGTQLSVL.

The rearrangement joins TRBV18 to TRBJ2-3; no clear D. Trimming pared 0 bases from V and 2 bases from J, leaving 9 bases between. This CDR3 has 15 amino acids. Germline V gene sequence: CDR1 KGHSH, CDR2 LQKENI. The CDR3 DNA reads as TGTGCCAGCTCACCACCGAGCGAAACCACAGATACGCAGTATTTT. Translating it yields CASSPPSETTDTQYF.

The J gene is TRBJ1-2, the V gene TRBV6-5, with a possible D match to TRBD1 (6 bases). Germline V lookup: CDR1 MNHEY, CDR2 SVGAGI. This CDR3 comprises 13 residues. V shed 6 bases and J shed 7 bases, with 15 bases lying between them. The CDR3 spells CASRSRDNSGYTF. The CDR3, as DNA: TGTGCCAGCAGATCCCGGGACAACAGTGGCTACACCTTC.

The J gene is TRBJ1-2, the V gene TRBV6-5; tentatively, D is TRBD1 (5 bases). CDR3 length equals 13 residues. From germline, CDR1 is MNHEY and CDR2 SVGAGI. Trimming removed 4 bases from V and 1 base from J, with 7 bases in between. The CDR3 DNA reads as TGTGCCAGCAGTTTCGACAGTAACTATGGCTACACCTTC. It translates to CASSFDSNYGYTF.

This clone was observed a few times. CDR3 nucleotide sequence: TGTGCCAGCAGCCCGGACAGGGGCACTGAAGCTTTCTTT. Protein product: CASSPDRGTEAFF. V is TRBV11-2 and J is TRBJ1-1; 9 nucleotides line up with TRBD1. V dropped 5 bases and J dropped 4; count of bases not matched to a gene: 2. The CDR3 length is 13 residues. Germline CDR1 and CDR2: SGHAT and FQNNGV.

In its sample, this clone was seen once. This chain uses TRBV5-6 with TRBJ1-2; 9 bases are a match to TRBD1. Germline V gene lookup returns CDR1 SGHDT and CDR2 YYEEEE. This CDR3 contains 14 residues. Unmatched junction bases numbered 3, after V lost 4 bases and J lost 2 bases. CDR3 sequence (DNA): TGTGCCAGCAGCCGTGGACAGGGGAACTATGGCTACACCTTC. Translating gives CASSRGQGNYGYTF. Looking up the rest from reference TRBV5-6 and TRBJ1-2 gives the full variable domain: DAGVTQSPTHLIKTRGQQVTLRCSPKSGHDTVSWYQQALGQGPQFIFQYYEEEERQRGNFPDRFSGHQFPNYSSELNVNALLLGDSALYLCASSRGQGNYGYTFGSGTRLTVV.

This clone was picked up a small number of times. J is TRBJ1-2 and V is TRBV9; no definite D call. With 0 bases removed from V and 8 bases from J, the gap between germline ends came to 11 bases. This CDR3 comprises 13 residues. Looked up from germline, CDR1 is SGDLS and CDR2 is YYNGEE. CDR3 in amino acids: CASSVVGGRGYTF. CDR3 bases: TGTGCCAGCAGCGTAGTGGGAGGTAGAGGCTACACCTTC.

The chain employs TRBV7-6 and TRBJ1-1; no reliable D call. Trimming shortened V by 5 bases and J by 1 base, and 8 bases separated the two germline ends. The CDR3 totals 13 residues. Germline V CDR1 and CDR2: SGHVS, FNYEAQ. The CDR3 region is CASSLRQNTEAFF. CDR3 nucleotides: TGTGCCAGCAGCCTTAGACAGAACACTGAAGCTTTCTTT.